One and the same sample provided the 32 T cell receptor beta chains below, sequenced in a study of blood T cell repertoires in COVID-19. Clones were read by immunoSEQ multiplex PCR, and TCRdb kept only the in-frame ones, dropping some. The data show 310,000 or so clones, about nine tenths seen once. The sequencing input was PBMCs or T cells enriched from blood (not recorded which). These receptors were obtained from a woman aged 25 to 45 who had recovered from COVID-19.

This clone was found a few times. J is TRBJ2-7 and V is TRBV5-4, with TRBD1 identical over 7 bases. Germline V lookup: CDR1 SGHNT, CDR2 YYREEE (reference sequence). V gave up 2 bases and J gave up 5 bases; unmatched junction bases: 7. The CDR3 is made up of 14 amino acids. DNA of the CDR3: TGTGCCAGCAGCTTTACAGACAGGGTGAACGAGCAGTACTTC. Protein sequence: CASSFTDRVNEQYF.

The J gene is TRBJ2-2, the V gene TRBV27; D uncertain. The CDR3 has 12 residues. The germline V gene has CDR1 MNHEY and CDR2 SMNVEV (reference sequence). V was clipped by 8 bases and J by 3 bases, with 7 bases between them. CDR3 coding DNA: TGTGCCAGCCGTAGTTACACCGGGGAGCTGTTTTTT. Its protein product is CASRSYTGELFF.

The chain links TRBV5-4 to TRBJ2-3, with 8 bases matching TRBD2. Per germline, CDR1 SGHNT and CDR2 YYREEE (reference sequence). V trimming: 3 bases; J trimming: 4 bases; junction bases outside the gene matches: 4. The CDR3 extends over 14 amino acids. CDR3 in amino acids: CASSSWTSSDTQYF. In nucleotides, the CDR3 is TGTGCCAGCAGCTCTTGGACTAGCTCAGATACGCAGTATTTT.

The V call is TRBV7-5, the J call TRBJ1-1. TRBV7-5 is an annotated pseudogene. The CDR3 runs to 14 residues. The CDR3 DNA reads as TGTGCCAGAAGTTACGGGCGGGAGAACACTGAAGCTTTCTTT. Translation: CARSYGRENTEAFF.

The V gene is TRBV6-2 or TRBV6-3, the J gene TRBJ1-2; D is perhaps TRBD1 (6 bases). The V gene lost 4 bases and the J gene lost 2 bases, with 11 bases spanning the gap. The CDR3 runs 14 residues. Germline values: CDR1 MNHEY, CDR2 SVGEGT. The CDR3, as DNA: TGTGCCAGCAGTTCAGGACAGAGGAACTATGGCTACACCTTC. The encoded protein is CASSSGQRNYGYTF.

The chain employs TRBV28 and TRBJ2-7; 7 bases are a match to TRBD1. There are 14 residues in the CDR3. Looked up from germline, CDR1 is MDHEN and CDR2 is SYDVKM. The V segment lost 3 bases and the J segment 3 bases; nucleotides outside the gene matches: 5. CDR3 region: CASSFSGTVYEQYF. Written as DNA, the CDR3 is TGTGCCAGCAGTTTCTCGGGGACAGTCTACGAGCAGTACTTC.

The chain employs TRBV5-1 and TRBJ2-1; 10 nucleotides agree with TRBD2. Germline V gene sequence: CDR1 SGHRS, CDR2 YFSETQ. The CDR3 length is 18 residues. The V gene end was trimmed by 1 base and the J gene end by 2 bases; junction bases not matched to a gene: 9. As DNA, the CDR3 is TGCGCCAGCAGCTTGTTGTCAGCGGGAGGGTTTCCCTACAATGAGCAGTTCTTC. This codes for CASSLLSAGGFPYNEQFF.

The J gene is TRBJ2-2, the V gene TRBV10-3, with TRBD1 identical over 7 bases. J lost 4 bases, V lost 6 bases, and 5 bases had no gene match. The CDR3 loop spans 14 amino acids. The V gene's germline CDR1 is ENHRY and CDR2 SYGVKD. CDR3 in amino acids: CAIRGAGGTGELFF. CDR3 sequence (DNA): TGTGCCATCAGGGGGGCAGGGGGCACCGGGGAGCTGTTTTTT.

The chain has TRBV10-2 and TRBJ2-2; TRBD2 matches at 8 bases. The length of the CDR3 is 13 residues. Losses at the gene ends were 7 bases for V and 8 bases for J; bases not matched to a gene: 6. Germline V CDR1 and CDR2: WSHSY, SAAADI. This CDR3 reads CASIKAGAGELFF. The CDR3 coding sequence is TGCGCCAGCATTAAAGCGGGAGCGGGGGAGCTGTTTTTT.

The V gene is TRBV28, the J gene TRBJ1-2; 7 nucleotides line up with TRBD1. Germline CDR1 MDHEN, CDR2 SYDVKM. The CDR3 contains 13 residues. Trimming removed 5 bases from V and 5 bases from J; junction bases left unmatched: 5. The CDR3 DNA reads TGTGCCAGCAGTAGAGACAGGGATTATGGCTACACCTTC. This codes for CASSRDRDYGYTF.

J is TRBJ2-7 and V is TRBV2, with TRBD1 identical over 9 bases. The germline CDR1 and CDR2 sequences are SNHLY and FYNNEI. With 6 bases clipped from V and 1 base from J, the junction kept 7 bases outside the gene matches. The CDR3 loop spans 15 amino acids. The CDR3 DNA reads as TGTGCCAGCAGAGAACAGGGGGCGGTGTCCTACGAGCAGTACTTC. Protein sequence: CASREQGAVSYEQYF.

This CDR3 reads CASSPRQGRTGELFF. Here the CDR3 DNA reads TGTGCCAGCAGCCCGCGACAGGGAAGAACCGGGGAGCTGTTTTTT. J is TRBJ2-2 and V is TRBV5-4; 7 bases are a match to TRBD1. This CDR3 comprises 15 residues. In germline, CDR1 is SGHNT, CDR2 YYREEE (reference sequence). V lost 4 bases and J lost 5; bases outside the gene matches: 8.

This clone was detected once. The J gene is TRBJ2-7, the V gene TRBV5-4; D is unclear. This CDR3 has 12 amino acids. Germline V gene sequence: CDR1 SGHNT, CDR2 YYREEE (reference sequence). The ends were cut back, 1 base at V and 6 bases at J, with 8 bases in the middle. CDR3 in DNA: TGTGCCAGCAGCTTGAGAGGTGGCGAGCAGTACTTC. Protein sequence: CASSLRGGEQYF.

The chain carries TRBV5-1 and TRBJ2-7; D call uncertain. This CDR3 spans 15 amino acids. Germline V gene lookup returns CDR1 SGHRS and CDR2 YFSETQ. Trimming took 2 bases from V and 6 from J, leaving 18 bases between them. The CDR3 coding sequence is TGCGCCAGCAGCTTTGTACGTTCGGTCCCCTCCGAGCAGTACTTC. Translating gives CASSFVRSVPSEQYF.

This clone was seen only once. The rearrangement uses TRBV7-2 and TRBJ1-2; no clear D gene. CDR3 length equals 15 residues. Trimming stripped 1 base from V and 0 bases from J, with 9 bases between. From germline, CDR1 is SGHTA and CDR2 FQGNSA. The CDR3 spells CASSLDLPSNYGYTF. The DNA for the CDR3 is TGTGCCAGCAGCTTAGACTTGCCCTCTAACTATGGCTACACCTTC.

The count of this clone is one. CDR3 in amino acids: CASSESRGQGINEQFF. The DNA for the CDR3 is TGCGCCAGCAGTGAGTCTAGGGGACAGGGGATAAATGAGCAGTTCTTC. The chain couples TRBV10-1 to TRBJ2-1; 10 bases align to TRBD1. CDR1 and CDR2 from the germline V gene are WNHNN and SYGVQD (reference sequence). The V segment lost 0 bases and the J segment 7 bases; nucleotides outside the gene matches: 6. The CDR3 sequence is 16 residues long.

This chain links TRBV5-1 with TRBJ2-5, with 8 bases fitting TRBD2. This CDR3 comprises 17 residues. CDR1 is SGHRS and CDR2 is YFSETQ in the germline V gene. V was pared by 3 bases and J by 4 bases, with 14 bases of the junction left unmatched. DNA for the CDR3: TGCGCCAGCAGCTATACATCCGGGACTAGGGCAGGAGAGACCCAGTACTTC. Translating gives CASSYTSGTRAGETQYF. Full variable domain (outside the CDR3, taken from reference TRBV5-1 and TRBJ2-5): KAGVTQTPRYLIKTRGQQVTLSCSPISGHRSVSWYQQTPGQGLQFLFEYFSETQRNKGNFPGRFSGRQFSNSRSEMNVSTLELGDSALYLCASSYTSGTRAGETQYFGPGTRLLVL.

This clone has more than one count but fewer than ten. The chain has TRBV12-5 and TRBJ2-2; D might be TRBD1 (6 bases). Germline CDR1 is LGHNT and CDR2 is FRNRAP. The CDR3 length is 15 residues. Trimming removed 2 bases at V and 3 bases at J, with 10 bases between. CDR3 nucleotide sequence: TGTGCTAGTGGTTTGATATCAGGGGACACCGGGGAGCTGTTTTTT. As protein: CASGLISGDTGELFF.

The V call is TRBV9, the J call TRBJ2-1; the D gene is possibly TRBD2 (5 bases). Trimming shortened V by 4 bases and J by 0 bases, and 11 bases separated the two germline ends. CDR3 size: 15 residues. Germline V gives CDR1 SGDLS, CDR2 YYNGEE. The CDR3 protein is CASSPRGRSYNEQFF. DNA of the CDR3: TGTGCCAGCAGCCCCCGGGGTCGCTCCTACAATGAGCAGTTCTTC.

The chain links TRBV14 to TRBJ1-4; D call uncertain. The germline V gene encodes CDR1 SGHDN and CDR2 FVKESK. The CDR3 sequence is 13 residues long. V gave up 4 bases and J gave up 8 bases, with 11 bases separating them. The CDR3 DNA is TGTGCCAGCAGCCGAGGGAGTGTGGAAAAACTGTTTTTT. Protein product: CASSRGSVEKLFF.

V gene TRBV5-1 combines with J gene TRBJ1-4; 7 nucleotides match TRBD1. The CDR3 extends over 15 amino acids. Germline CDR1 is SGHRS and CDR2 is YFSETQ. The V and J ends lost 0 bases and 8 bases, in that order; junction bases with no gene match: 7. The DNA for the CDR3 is TGCGCCAGCAGCTTGGCGACAGGGAATTACGAAAAACTGTTTTTT. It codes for CASSLATGNYEKLFF. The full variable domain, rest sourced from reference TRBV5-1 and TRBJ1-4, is KAGVTQTPRYLIKTRGQQVTLSCSPISGHRSVSWYQQTPGQGLQFLFEYFSETQRNKGNFPGRFSGRQFSNSRSEMNVSTLELGDSALYLCASSLATGNYEKLFFGSGTQLSVL.

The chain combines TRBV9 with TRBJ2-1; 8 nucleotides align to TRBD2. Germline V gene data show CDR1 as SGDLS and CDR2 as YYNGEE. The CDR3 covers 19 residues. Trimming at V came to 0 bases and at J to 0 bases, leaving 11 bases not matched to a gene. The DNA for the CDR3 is TGTGCCAGCAGCGTAGGGCTAGCGGGTCCTCTTAGCTCCTACAATGAGCAGTTCTTC. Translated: CASSVGLAGPLSSYNEQFF.

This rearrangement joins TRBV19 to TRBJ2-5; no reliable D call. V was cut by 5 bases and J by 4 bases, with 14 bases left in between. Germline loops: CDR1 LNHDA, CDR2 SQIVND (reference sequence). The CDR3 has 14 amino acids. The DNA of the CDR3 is TGTGCCAGTAGTCCGCCCATGGCTAGAGAGACCCAGTACTTC. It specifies CASSPPMARETQYF.

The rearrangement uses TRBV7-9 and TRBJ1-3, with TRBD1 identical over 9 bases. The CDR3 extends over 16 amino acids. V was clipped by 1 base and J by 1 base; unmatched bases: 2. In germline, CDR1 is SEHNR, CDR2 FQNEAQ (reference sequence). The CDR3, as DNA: TGTGCCAGCAGCTTAGTCGGGACAGGGTCTGGAAACACCATATATTTT. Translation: CASSLVGTGSGNTIYF.

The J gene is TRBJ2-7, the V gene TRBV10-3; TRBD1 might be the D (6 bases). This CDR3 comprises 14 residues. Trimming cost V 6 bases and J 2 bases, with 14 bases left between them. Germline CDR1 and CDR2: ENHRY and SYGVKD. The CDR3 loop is CAIRTGHPPYEQYF. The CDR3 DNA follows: TGTGCCATCAGGACAGGCCACCCCCCCTACGAGCAGTACTTC.

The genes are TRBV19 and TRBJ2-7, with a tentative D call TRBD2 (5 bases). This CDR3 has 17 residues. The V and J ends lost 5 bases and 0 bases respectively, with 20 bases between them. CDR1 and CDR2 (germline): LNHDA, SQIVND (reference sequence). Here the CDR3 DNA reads TGTGCCAGTAGTCCCATTTCTCAGTGGGAGAGCTCCTACGAGCAGTACTTC. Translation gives CASSPISQWESSYEQYF.

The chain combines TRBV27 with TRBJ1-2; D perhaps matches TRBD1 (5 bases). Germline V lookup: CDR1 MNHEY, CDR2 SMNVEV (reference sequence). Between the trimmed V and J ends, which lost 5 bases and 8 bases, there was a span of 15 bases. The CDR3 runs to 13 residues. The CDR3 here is CASSDSFVWGYTF. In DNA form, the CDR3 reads TGTGCCAGCAGTGACAGTTTCGTGTGGGGCTACACCTTC.

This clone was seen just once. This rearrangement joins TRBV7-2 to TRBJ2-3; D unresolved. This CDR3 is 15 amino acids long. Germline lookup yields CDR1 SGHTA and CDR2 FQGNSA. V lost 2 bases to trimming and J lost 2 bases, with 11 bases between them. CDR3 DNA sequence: TGTGCCAGCAGCTTAATTACTACTTACACAGATACGCAGTATTTT. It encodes CASSLITTYTDTQYF.

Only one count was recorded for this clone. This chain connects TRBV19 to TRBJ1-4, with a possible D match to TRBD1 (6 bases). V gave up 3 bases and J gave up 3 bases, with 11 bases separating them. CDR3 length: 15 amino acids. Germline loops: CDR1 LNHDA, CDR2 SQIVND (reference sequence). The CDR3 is CASSILQGPNEKLFF. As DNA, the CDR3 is TGTGCCAGTAGTATCCTTCAGGGGCCTAATGAAAAACTGTTTTTT.

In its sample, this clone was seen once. CDR3 loop: CASSLPGLASYEQYF. In nucleotides, the CDR3 is TGTGCCAGCAGTTTACCGGGACTAGCGTCGTACGAGCAGTACTTC. This chain uses TRBV7-2 with TRBJ2-7; 10 nucleotides line up with TRBD2. Germline lookup yields CDR1 SGHTA and CDR2 FQGNSA. Unmatched junction bases numbered 9, after V lost 6 bases and J lost 4 bases. The CDR3 runs 15 residues.

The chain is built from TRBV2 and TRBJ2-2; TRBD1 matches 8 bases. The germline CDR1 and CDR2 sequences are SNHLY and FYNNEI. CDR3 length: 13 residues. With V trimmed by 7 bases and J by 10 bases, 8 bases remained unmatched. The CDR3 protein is CASIDRQGSELFF. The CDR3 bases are TGTGCCAGCATCGACCGACAGGGGTCGGAGCTGTTTTTT.

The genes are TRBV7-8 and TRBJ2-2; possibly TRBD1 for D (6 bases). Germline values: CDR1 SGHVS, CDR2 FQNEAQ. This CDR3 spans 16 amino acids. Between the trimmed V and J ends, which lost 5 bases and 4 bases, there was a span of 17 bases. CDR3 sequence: CASSTGQGARTGELFF. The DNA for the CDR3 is TGTGCCAGCAGCACAGGGCAAGGGGCGCGCACCGGGGAGCTGTTTTTT.